Listed here is a single T cell receptor (beta chain). No antigen is known for it. Time point meaning: week 11, during vaccination. It was 300 ug of mutant IDH1 20-mer peptide that made up each vaccine dose, given with topical imiquimod. New astrocytomas of WHO grade 3 or 4 that were IDH1-mutant and ATRX-lost were found in the donors. This sample is part of a study of a mutant IDH1 vaccine in newly diagnosed glioma. Study at large: Previous treatment comprised radiotherapy, temozolomide, or both, mostly both.

The CDR3 consists of 16 residues. CDR1 is LNHDA and CDR2 is SQIVND in the germline V gene (reference sequence). Unmatched junction bases numbered 9, after V lost 5 bases and J lost 2 bases. Clones were sequenced by immunoSEQ multiplex PCR, and TCRdb holds only the in-frame ones, with some missing. The table has 100,000 to 120,000 clones, 75% to 90% seen once. Here the sequenced sample was PBMCs, taken from a glioma patient whose treatment included an IDH1 peptide vaccine. The receptor's source is a woman in her 50s with glioma. The chain couples TRBV19 to TRBJ1-5; 7 positions match TRBD1. The CDR3 protein is CASSEGGHGGNQPQHF. The CDR3 DNA follows: TGTGCCAGTAGTGAAGGGGGCCACGGTGGCAATCAGCCCCAGCATTTT.